The 10 T cell receptor beta chains below were found in one sample sequenced in a study of cytotoxic CD8 clonotypes in ibrutinib-treated CLL (dated by TCRdb to the early 2020s). What this sample's time point label stands for: progressive disease on ibrutinib. Libraries were prepared through the immunoSEQ multiplex PCR assay. TCRdb re-hosts the immuneACCESS table, in-frame sequences only. Its copies lack some clones; in the studies checked, an unresolved V gene accounts for under half of them, and the cause for the rest is not known. The sample yields around 25,000 clones; nearly 70% were counted once. The ten largest clones add up to roughly 50% of the sample. The specimen was PBMCs, collected at disease progression, from a patient treated with ibrutinib. These receptors all come from a human donor with chronic lymphocytic leukemia.

A few counts support this clone. V gene TRBV7-3 combines with J gene TRBJ2-1; 12 nucleotides match TRBD2. The germline V gene has CDR1 SGHTA and CDR2 FQGTGA. Trimming removed 6 bases from V and 8 bases from J; junction bases left unmatched: 8. There are 15 residues in the CDR3. The CDR3 DNA reads TGTGCCAGCAGTCCAAGACTAGCGGGGGCCGATGAGCAGTTCTTC. Translating it yields CASSPRLAGADEQFF.

The chain combines TRBV5-1 with TRBJ2-7; D is possibly TRBD1 (5 bases). This CDR3 spans 12 amino acids. Trimming took off 7 bases at V and 2 bases at J, with 10 bases between the two ends. The germline V gene encodes CDR1 SGHRS and CDR2 YFSETQ. The CDR3 sequence: CASQGQTYEQYF. CDR3 bases: TGCGCCAGCCAGGGTCAGACCTACGAGCAGTACTTC.

V is TRBV7-9 and J is TRBJ2-7, with 8 bases identical to TRBD1. J lost 0 bases, V lost 5 bases, and 6 bases had no gene match. Germline-derived CDR1 and CDR2 are SEHNR and FQNEAQ (reference sequence). This CDR3 region has 15 residues. The CDR3 bases are TGTGCCAGCAGCCGCCAGACAGGGGTCTCCTACGAGCAGTACTTC. Protein product: CASSRQTGVSYEQYF.

The chain carries TRBV7-2 and TRBJ2-5, with TRBD2 matching 8 bases. Germline loops: CDR1 SGHTA, CDR2 FQGNSA. The CDR3 consists of 14 residues. With V trimmed by 3 bases and J by 4 bases, 4 bases remained unmatched. The CDR3 here is CASSFGGAGETQYF. In DNA, the CDR3 is TGTGCCAGCAGCTTCGGGGGGGCCGGAGAGACCCAGTACTTC.

This clone was counted only a few times. This sequence joins TRBV6-6 and TRBJ1-2, with D perhaps matching TRBD1 (6 bases). The ends were cut back, 2 bases at V and 6 bases at J, with 10 bases in the middle. Germline V CDR1 and CDR2: MNHNY, SVGAGI (reference sequence). The CDR3 loop spans 13 amino acids. CDR3 in amino acids: CASSYKGGDGYTF. The CDR3 DNA follows: TGTGCCAGCAGTTACAAAGGGGGGGATGGCTACACCTTC.

V gene TRBV6-5 combines with J gene TRBJ2-2, with 7 bases fitting TRBD1. The germline CDR1 and CDR2 sequences are MNHEY and SVGAGI. The CDR3 has 15 residues. Unmatched junction bases numbered 3, after V lost 3 bases and J lost 2 bases. CDR3 protein: CASSYGTVNTGELFF. CDR3 coding DNA: TGTGCCAGCAGTTATGGGACAGTAAACACCGGGGAGCTGTTTTTT.

The CDR3 coding sequence is TGTGCCAGCAGTTACGGGAGAGAGACCCAGTACTTC. Translating it yields CASSYGRETQYF. V is TRBV6-5 and J is TRBJ2-5; D might be TRBD2 (5 bases). CDR3 length: 12 amino acids. Per germline, CDR1 MNHEY and CDR2 SVGAGI. The V end was cut by 2 bases, the J end by 4 bases, with 5 bases between.

The chain is built from TRBV7-2 and TRBJ1-5; D is unresolved. CDR1 SGHTA and CDR2 FQGNSA come from the germline V gene. V lost 2 bases and J lost 2, with 10 bases in between. The CDR3 length is 15 residues. CDR3: CASSLMTGGNQPQHF. The DNA of the CDR3 is TGTGCCAGCAGCTTAATGACGGGAGGCAATCAGCCCCAGCATTTT.

V gene TRBV9 combines with J gene TRBJ1-3, with D unclear. Looked up from germline, CDR1 is SGDLS and CDR2 is YYNGEE. V shed 2 bases and J shed 0 bases, with 9 bases lying between them. CDR3 length: 15 amino acids. CDR3 sequence: CASSVGRSSGNTIYF. In DNA form, the CDR3 reads TGTGCCAGCAGCGTTGGACGGTCCTCTGGAAACACCATATATTTT.

This clone was counted only a few times. This chain connects TRBV27 to TRBJ1-5, with TRBD1 as a possible D gene (6 bases). This CDR3 is 14 amino acids long. CDR1 is MNHEY, CDR2 SMNVEV, per germline (reference sequence). Between the trimmed V and J ends, which lost 6 bases and 3 bases, there was a span of 12 bases. DNA of the CDR3: TGTGCCAGCAGGTCAGGACAGTTCAATCAGCCCCAGCATTTT. It yields the protein CASRSGQFNQPQHF.